This record concerns one T cell receptor (beta chain) sequence. The specificity of this receptor is unknown. Within one base of it there is no much larger clone, and no base qualities were kept. This sample was taken from a study of post-analysis software for immune sequencing data (dated by TCRdb to between 2014 and 2017). With respect to the entire study: Recorded disease courses included relapsing-remitting, secondary progressive and progressive-relapsing multiple sclerosis, with some patients lacking subtype annotation. The multiple sclerosis patient repertoires were compared with 11 previously published healthy control repertoires from donors aged roughly 6 to 27 years. A subset of samples was prepared in parallel using single-end sample barcoding, then pooled and co-amplified after Illumina adapter ligation. The paper as a whole reports these results and caveats: Significantly higher frequencies in patients than in controls were found for several TRBV segments, including TRBV5-6, TRBV5-1 and TRBV20-1. Direct clustering with F measure showed strong co-clustering of samples prepared in the same batch, prompting a batch-effect correction. The multiple sclerosis patient group was slightly younger than the control group. Normalized Chao1 diversity was significantly lower in multiple sclerosis patients than controls, suggesting substantial peripheral T-cell clonal expansion.

The CDR3 has 14 amino acids, counting the end cysteine and phenylalanine. The entry retains the CDR3 DNA only, 42 bases that are in frame from base 1. For CDR1 and CDR2, the germline V gene (reference sequence) lists DFQATT and SNEGSKA. V gives up 2 bases and J gives up 0 bases, and the segment between their germline ends measures 10 bases. TCR beta repertoires were profiled from peripheral blood of roughly twelve young patients with multiple sclerosis to demonstrate the VDJtools post-analysis software. The patients with multiple sclerosis were children and adolescents between about 6 and 17 years of age. The method was PCR. The data were produced on an Illumina HiSeq 2500. To reduce PCR and sequencing biases, unique molecular identifiers were incorporated into the TCR beta cDNA libraries. Roughly 500,000 cDNA molecules were obtained per 1 to 10 million input T cells, so each molecule approximated one T cell. The same protocol used for the earlier healthy control dataset was applied to prepare and sequence the patient libraries. Within a given batch, samples were prepared together, multiplexed and sequenced on the same HiSeq lane. The source study handled its data this way. Raw barcoded reads were processed with MIGEC, discarding single-read molecular identifier groups before consensus assembly and CDR3 extraction. Clonotype tables were post-analysed with VDJtools, normalizing diversity by down-sampling all datasets to the smallest sample size. Repertoire overlap clustering matched CDR3 amino acid but not nucleotide sequences to correct batch-related cross-sample contamination. TCRdb's own reprocessing of the public reads used fastp at Q25 and MiXCR and kept productive beta chains. One record per CDR3 amino acid sequence lists the most common genes and DNA. The V and J calls and clone size come from TCRdb's table, not from the authors' own analysis. This sample comprises 750,000 to 950,000 distinct CDR3 sequences, roughly 50% of them detected only once. The ten largest clones add up to roughly 4.4% of the sample.

Sequencing was carried out using blood. The receptor was derived from a girl aged 5 to 17 with multiple sclerosis. Recombination linked TRBV20-1 to TRBJ2-5, with the D gene too uncertain to name. The base sequence is TGCAGTGCTAGATCGGTTCTGTACCAAGAGACCCAGTACTTC. Its product reads: CSARSVLYQETQYF.